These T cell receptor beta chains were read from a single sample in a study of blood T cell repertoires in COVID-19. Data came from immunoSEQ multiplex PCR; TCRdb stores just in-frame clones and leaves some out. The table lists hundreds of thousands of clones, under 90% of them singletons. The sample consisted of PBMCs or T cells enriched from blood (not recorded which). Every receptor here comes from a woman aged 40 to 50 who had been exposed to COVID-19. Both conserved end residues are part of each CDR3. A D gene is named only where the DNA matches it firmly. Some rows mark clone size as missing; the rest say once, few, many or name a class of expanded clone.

CDR3 DNA: TGTGCCAGCAGCCTCGGAGGTGAAGAGACCCAGTACTTC
CDR3 protein: CASSLGGEETQYF
J gene: TRBJ2-5
V gene: TRBV28
D gene: NA
clone size: NA

CDR3 DNA: TGCGCCAGCAGCCTCTCCGGGGGACAGGGGGCTAGTAATTCACCCCTCCACTTT
CDR3 protein: CASSLSGGQGASNSPLHF
J gene: TRBJ1-6
V gene: TRBV5-1
D gene: TRBD1
clone size: NA

CDR3 DNA: TGTGCCAGCTCACCAAATTTCAGGGGTGAAGGCTACACCTTC
CDR3 protein: CASSPNFRGEGYTF
J gene: TRBJ1-2
V gene: TRBV18
D gene: NA
clone size: NA

CDR3 DNA: TGTGCCAGCAGTTGGGACAGTGAAGCTTTCTTT
CDR3 protein: CASSWDSEAFF
J gene: TRBJ1-1
V gene: TRBV12-3/TRBV12-4
D gene: TRBD1
clone size: NA

CDR3 DNA: TGTGCCTGGAGTTCTATCTACGAGCAGTACTTC
CDR3 protein: CAWSSIYEQYF
J gene: TRBJ2-7
V gene: TRBV30
D gene: NA
clone size: NA

CDR3 DNA: TGTGCCAGCAGTTACTCGAGGGGGTGGTCTGCTGAAGCTTTCTTT
CDR3 protein: CASSYSRGWSAEAFF
J gene: TRBJ1-1
V gene: TRBV6-5
D gene: NA
clone size: NA

CDR3 DNA: TGCGCCAGCAGCCTGGGGGGACAGCATCTCACAGATACGCAGTATTTT
CDR3 protein: CASSLGGQHLTDTQYF
J gene: TRBJ2-3
V gene: TRBV5-1
D gene: NA
clone size: NA

CDR3 DNA: TGTGCCAGTAGTTTTAGTCCCACCGGGCAAGAGACCCAGTACTTC
CDR3 protein: CASSFSPTGQETQYF
J gene: TRBJ2-5
V gene: TRBV19
D gene: NA
clone size: NA

CDR3 DNA: TGTGCCACCAGCAGAGATCGTCCGGATCAGGGGGCTGGGACTGAAGCTTTCTTT
CDR3 protein: CATSRDRPDQGAGTEAFF
J gene: TRBJ1-1
V gene: TRBV15
D gene: TRBD1
clone size: NA

CDR3 DNA: TGTGCCAGCAGTAGGGGACAGGGCTTCGAAGCTTTCTTT
CDR3 protein: CASSRGQGFEAFF
J gene: TRBJ1-1
V gene: TRBV28
D gene: TRBD1
clone size: NA

CDR3 DNA: TGCGCCAGCAGCCCCGACAGGGTGGGCTATGGCTACACCTTC
CDR3 protein: CASSPDRVGYGYTF
J gene: TRBJ1-2
V gene: TRBV5-1
D gene: TRBD1
clone size: few

CDR3 DNA: TGTGCCACCAGCAGAGATAGGCCAACCAGGGGAAGCTATGGCTACACCTTC
CDR3 protein: CATSRDRPTRGSYGYTF
J gene: TRBJ1-2
V gene: TRBV15
D gene: NA
clone size: NA

CDR3 DNA: TGTGCCAGCAGCTTGAAGGGGGACCATTACAGTGGCACTGAAGCTTTCTTT
CDR3 protein: CASSLKGDHYSGTEAFF
J gene: TRBJ1-1
V gene: TRBV7-6
D gene: NA
clone size: NA

CDR3 DNA: TGTGCCAGCAGTTACAATTTAGGGGTAGGGTACGAGCAGTACTTC
CDR3 protein: CASSYNLGVGYEQYF
J gene: TRBJ2-7
V gene: TRBV6-5
D gene: NA
clone size: NA

CDR3 DNA: TGTGCCAGCAGCGCGCGGGAGACCCAATACTTC
CDR3 protein: CASSARETQYF
J gene: TRBJ2-5
V gene: TRBV7-6
D gene: TRBD2
clone size: NA

CDR3 DNA: TGTGCCAGCAGCCACCCCCTTGCCATACCCCCTACGGGACAGTTCTACGAGCAGTACTTC
CDR3 protein: CASSHPLAIPPTGQFYEQYF
J gene: TRBJ2-7
V gene: TRBV3-1/TRBV3-2
D gene: TRBD1
clone size: NA

CDR3 DNA: TGTGCCAGCAGCTTGGGGCAGGGGACAGATACGCAGTATTTT
CDR3 protein: CASSLGQGTDTQYF
J gene: TRBJ2-3
V gene: TRBV11-2
D gene: NA
clone size: once

CDR3 DNA: TGTGCCAGCAGTCTGCCCGGACACCCTGGAGGCTACACCTTC
CDR3 protein: CASSLPGHPGGYTF
J gene: TRBJ1-2
V gene: TRBV28
D gene: NA
clone size: NA

CDR3 DNA: TGTGCCAGCTCACCAGGATGGACAGCAACTAATGAAAAACTGTTTTTT
CDR3 protein: CASSPGWTATNEKLFF
J gene: TRBJ1-4
V gene: TRBV18
D gene: NA
clone size: NA

CDR3 DNA: TGTGCCAGCAGAATAGCGGGGCGTCGGGAGACCCAGTACTTC
CDR3 protein: CASRIAGRRETQYF
J gene: TRBJ2-5
V gene: TRBV5-4
D gene: TRBD2
clone size: NA

CDR3 DNA: TGCGCCAGCAGCCAAGATTCGCTAGCGGGGGCGGTTTTT
CDR3 protein: CASSQDSLAGAVF
J gene: TRBJ2-3
V gene: TRBV4-3
D gene: TRBD2
clone size: many

CDR3 DNA: TGTGCCAGTAACGCAGGGTTGATCACTGAAGCTTTCTTT
CDR3 protein: CASNAGLITEAFF
J gene: TRBJ1-1
V gene: TRBV19
D gene: NA
clone size: few

CDR3 DNA: TGTGCCAGCAGAACAGGGGGCGCTGAGACCCAGTACTTC
CDR3 protein: CASRTGGAETQYF
J gene: TRBJ2-5
V gene: TRBV27
D gene: TRBD1
clone size: NA

CDR3 DNA: TGTGCCAGCAGCTCCCCGGTTGAGGGAGCTGAAGCTTTCTTT
CDR3 protein: CASSSPVEGAEAFF
J gene: TRBJ1-1
V gene: TRBV9
D gene: NA
clone size: NA

CDR3 DNA: TGCGCCAGCAGCCATCCGGGACAGGGTATCCAATATGATGGCTACACCTTC
CDR3 protein: CASSHPGQGIQYDGYTF
J gene: TRBJ1-2
V gene: TRBV5-1
D gene: TRBD1
clone size: NA

CDR3 DNA: TGTGCCAGCAGCCCCAGGGAACAGGGGGCACGTGGCTACACCTTC
CDR3 protein: CASSPREQGARGYTF
J gene: TRBJ1-2
V gene: TRBV16
D gene: TRBD1
clone size: NA

CDR3 DNA: TGTGCCAGCAGCACGGACAGGGGTGGCAATCAGCCCCAGCATTTT
CDR3 protein: CASSTDRGGNQPQHF
J gene: TRBJ1-5
V gene: TRBV5-6
D gene: TRBD1
clone size: NA

CDR3 DNA: TGTGCCAGCAGCTTATCCCGGCAGGGCCATGGCTACACCTTC
CDR3 protein: CASSLSRQGHGYTF
J gene: TRBJ1-2
V gene: TRBV7-2
D gene: NA
clone size: NA